This T cell receptor (beta chain) was retrieved from a study of T cell changes during pregnancy in multiple sclerosis. The germline V gene has CDR1 MDHEN and CDR2 SYDVKM. With V trimmed by 5 bases and J by 2 bases, 7 bases remained unmatched. The CDR3 consists of 16 residues. Sequencing used immunoSEQ multiplex PCR; TCRdb keeps in-frame clones, though not all of them. This sample has under 65,000 clones, with about nine tenths found just once. The starting material was peripheral blood, obtained in the second trimester of pregnancy. J is TRBJ2-3 and V is TRBV28; 10 nucleotides line up with TRBD2. This TCR was sampled from a female donor with multiple sclerosis, enrolled in a pregnancy study. Written as DNA, the CDR3 is TGTGCCAGCAGTCTACCGGGACTAGCGATCACAGATACGCAGTATTTT. Protein product: CASSLPGLAITDTQYF.